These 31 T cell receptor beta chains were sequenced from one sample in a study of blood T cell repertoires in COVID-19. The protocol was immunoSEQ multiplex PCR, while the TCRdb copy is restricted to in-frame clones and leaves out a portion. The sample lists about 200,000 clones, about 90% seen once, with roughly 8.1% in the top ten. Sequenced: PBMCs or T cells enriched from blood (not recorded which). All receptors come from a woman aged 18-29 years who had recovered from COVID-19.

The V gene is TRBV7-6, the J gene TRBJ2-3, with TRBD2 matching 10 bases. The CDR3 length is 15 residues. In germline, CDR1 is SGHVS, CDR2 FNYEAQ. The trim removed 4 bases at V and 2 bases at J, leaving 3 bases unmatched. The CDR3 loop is CASSWTSGNTDTQYF. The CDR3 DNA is TGTGCCAGCAGCTGGACTAGCGGAAACACAGATACGCAGTATTTT. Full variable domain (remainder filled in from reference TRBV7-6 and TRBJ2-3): GAGVSQSPRYKVTKRGQDVALRCDPISGHVSLYWYRQALGQGPEFLTYFNYEAQQDKSGLPNDRFSAERPEGSISTLTIQRTEQRDSAMYRCASSWTSGNTDTQYFGPGTRLTVL.

CDR3 in amino acids: CASSLAGQARGYTF. The CDR3 nucleotides read TGTGCCAGCAGCTTGGCCGGACAGGCAAGGGGCTACACCTTC. The gene calls are TRBV5-4 and TRBJ1-2; 7 bases map to TRBD1. The ends lost 0 bases at V and 8 bases at J; junction bases unmatched: 7. CDR3 size: 14 residues. From germline, CDR1 is SGHNT and CDR2 YYREEE (reference sequence).

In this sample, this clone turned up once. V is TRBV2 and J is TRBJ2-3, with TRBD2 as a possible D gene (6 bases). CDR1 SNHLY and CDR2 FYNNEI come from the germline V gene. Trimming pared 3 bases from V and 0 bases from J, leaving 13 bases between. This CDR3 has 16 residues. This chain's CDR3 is CASSEARGTSTDTQYF. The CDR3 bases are TGTGCCAGCAGTGAGGCTCGCGGGACTAGCACAGATACGCAGTATTTT.

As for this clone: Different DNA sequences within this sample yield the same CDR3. CDR3 coding DNA: TGTGCCAGCAGCTTGGGACAACTAAACACTGAAGCTTTCTTT. Translated, it gives CASSLGQLNTEAFF. The gene calls are TRBV7-9 and TRBJ1-1; D is perhaps TRBD1 (6 bases). The CDR3 is 14 residues long. Germline CDR1 and CDR2: SEHNR and FQNEAQ (reference sequence). With 3 bases removed from V and 2 bases from J, the gap between germline ends came to 10 bases.

The CDR3 nucleotides are TGCGCCAGCAGCCAAGGAGTAATGAGGACAGGGGCCACCGGGGAGCTGTTTTTT. Translation gives CASSQGVMRTGATGELFF. The V and J genes are TRBV4-1 and TRBJ2-2, with 9 positions matching TRBD1. The CDR3 spans 18 residues. Per the germline V gene, CDR1 is MGHRA and CDR2 is YSYEKL. V shed 1 base and J 4 bases; nucleotides not matched to a gene: 10.

CDR3 sequence: CASTDSSGNTIYF. In nucleotides, the CDR3 is TGCGCCAGCACTGACAGCTCTGGAAACACCATATATTTT. V and J are TRBV5-1 and TRBJ1-3, with D possibly TRBD1 on 5 matching bases. Trimming left V 6 bases short and J 0 bases short, with 7 bases between. The CDR3 contains 13 residues. The V gene's germline CDR1 is SGHRS and CDR2 YFSETQ.

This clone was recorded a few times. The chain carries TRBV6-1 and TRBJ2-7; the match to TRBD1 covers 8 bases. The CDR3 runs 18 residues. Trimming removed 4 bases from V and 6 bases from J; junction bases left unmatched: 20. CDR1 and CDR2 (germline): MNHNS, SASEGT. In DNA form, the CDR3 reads TGTGCCAGCAGTGGCGGGGACAGGCTCCGACTTACGAGCTCCGAGCAGTACTTC. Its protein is CASSGGDRLRLTSSEQYF.

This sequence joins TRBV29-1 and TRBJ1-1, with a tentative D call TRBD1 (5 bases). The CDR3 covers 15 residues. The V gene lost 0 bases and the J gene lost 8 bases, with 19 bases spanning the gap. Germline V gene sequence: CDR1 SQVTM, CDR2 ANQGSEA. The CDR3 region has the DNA TGCAGCGTTGAAGATCCCAACCACTTCCCAGGGGAAGCTTTCTTT. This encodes CSVEDPNHFPGEAFF. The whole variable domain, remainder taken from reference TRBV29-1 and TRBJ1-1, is SAVISQKPSRDICQRGTSLTIQCQVDSQVTMMFWYRQQPGQSLTLIATANQGSEATYESGFVIDKFPISRPNLTFSTLTVSNMSPEDSSIYLCSVEDPNHFPGEAFFGQGTRLTVV.

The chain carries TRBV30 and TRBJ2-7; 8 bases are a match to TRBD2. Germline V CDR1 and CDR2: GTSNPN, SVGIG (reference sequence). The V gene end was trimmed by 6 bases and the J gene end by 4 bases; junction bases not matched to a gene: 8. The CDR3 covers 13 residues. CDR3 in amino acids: CACGRGGSYEQYF. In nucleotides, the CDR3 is TGTGCCTGTGGCCGCGGGGGGTCGTACGAGCAGTACTTC.

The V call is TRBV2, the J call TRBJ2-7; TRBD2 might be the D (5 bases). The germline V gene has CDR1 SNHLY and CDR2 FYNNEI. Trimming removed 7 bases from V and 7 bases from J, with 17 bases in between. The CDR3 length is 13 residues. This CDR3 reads CASNPDLTGEQYF. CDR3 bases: TGTGCCAGCAATCCAGACCTTACGGGAGAGCAGTACTTC.

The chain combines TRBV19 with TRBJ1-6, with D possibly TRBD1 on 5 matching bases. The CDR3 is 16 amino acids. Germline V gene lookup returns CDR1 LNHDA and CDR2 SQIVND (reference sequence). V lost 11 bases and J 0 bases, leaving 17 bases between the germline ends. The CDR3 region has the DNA TGTGCCGCATCTGCAGGGCGTCTCTCCTATAATTCACCCCTCCACTTT. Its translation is CAASAGRLSYNSPLHF. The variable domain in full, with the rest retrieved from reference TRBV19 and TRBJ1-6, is DGGITQSPKYLFRKEGQNVTLSCEQNLNHDAMYWYRQDPGQGLRLIYYSQIVNDFQKGDIAEGYSVSREKKESFPLTVTSAQKNPTAFYLCAASAGRLSYNSPLHFGNGTRLTVT.

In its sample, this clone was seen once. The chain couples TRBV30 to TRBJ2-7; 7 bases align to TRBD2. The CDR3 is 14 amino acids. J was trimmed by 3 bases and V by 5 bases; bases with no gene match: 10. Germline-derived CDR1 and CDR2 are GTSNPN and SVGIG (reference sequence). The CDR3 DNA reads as TGTGCCTGGGTCCCGGGGAGGGAGGTCTACGAGCAGTACTTC. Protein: CAWVPGREVYEQYF.

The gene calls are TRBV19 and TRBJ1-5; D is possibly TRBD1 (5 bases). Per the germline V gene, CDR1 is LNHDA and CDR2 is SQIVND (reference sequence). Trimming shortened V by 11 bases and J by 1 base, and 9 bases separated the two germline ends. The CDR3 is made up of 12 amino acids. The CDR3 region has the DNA TGTGCCGGCCAGGGCAGCAATCAGCCCCAGCATTTT. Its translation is CAGQGSNQPQHF. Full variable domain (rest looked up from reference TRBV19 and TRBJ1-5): DGGITQSPKYLFRKEGQNVTLSCEQNLNHDAMYWYRQDPGQGLRLIYYSQIVNDFQKGDIAEGYSVSREKKESFPLTVTSAQKNPTAFYLCAGQGSNQPQHFGDGTRLSIL.

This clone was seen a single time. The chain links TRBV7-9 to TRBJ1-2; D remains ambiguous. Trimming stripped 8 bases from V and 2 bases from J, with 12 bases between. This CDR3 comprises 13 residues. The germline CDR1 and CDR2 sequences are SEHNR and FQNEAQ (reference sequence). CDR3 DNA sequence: TGTGCCAGCTCGTTAACAGTCAACTATGGCTACACCTTC. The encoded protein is CASSLTVNYGYTF.

In DNA form, the CDR3 reads TGTGCCAGTAGCAGACAGGGGAGTATGAGCGAGCAGTACTTC. Protein sequence: CASSRQGSMSEQYF. The V call is TRBV19, the J call TRBJ2-7; 8 positions agree with TRBD1. In germline, CDR1 is LNHDA, CDR2 SQIVND (reference sequence). The CDR3 runs to 14 residues. V shed 6 bases and J 6 bases; nucleotides not matched to a gene: 10.

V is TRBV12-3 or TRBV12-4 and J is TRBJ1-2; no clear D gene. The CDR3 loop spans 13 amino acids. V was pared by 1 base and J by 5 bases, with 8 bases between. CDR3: CASSLEQMYGYTF. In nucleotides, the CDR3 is TGTGCCAGCAGTTTAGAACAGATGTATGGCTACACCTTC.

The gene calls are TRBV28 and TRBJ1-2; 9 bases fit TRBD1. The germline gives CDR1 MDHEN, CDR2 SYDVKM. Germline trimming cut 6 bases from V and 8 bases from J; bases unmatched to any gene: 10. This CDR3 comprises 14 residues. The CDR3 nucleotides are TGTGCCAGCAGCGAAACAGGGGGCTCTAAAGGCTACACCTTC. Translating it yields CASSETGGSKGYTF.

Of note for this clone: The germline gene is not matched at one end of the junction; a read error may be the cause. Here the CDR3 DNA reads TGTGCTAGTGGCTTGGACAGCCAGAACACTGAAGCTTTCTTT. This translates into CASGLDSQNTEAFF. The chain joins TRBV12-5 to TRBJ1-1; maybe TRBD1 (6 bases). The CDR3 consists of 14 residues. Germline assignment: CDR1 LGHNT and CDR2 FRNRAP.

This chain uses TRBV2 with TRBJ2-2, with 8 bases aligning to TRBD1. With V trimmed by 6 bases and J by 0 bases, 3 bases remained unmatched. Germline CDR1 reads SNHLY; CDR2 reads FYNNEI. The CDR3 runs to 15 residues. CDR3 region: CASSVGQANTGELFF. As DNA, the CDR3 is TGTGCCAGCAGCGTGGGACAGGCGAACACCGGGGAGCTGTTTTTT.

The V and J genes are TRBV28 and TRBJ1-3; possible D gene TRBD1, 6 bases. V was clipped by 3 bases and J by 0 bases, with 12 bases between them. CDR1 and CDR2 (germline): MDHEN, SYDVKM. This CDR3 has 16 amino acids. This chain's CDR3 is CASSFPTGSSGNTIYF. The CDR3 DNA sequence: TGTGCCAGCAGTTTCCCGACAGGTAGCTCTGGAAACACCATATATTTT.

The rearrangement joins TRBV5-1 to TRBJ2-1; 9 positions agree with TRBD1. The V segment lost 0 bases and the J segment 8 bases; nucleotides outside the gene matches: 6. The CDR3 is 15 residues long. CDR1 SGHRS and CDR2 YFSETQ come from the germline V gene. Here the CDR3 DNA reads TGCGCCAGCAGCTTGGCTACAGGGGGCTTCGATGAGCAGTTCTTC. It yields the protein CASSLATGGFDEQFF.

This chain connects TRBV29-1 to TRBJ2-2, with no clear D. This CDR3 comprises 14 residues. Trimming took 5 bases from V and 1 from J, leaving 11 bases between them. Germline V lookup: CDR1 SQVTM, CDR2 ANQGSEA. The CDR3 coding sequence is TGCAGCGTTTGGAGTGAATTGAACACCGGGGAGCTGTTTTTT. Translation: CSVWSELNTGELFF.

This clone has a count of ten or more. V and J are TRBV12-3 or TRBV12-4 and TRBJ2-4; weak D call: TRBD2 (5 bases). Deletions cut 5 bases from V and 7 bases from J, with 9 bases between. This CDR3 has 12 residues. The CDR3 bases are TGTGCCAGCAGTCCCGAGGGCAACATTCAGTACTTC. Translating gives CASSPEGNIQYF.

The CDR3 coding sequence is TGTGCCAGCAGCTTGTTGGCTTACAATGAGCAGTTCTTC. It is translated as CASSLLAYNEQFF. This rearrangement joins TRBV5-6 to TRBJ2-1, with D unclear. With 1 base removed from V and 4 bases from J, the gap between germline ends came to 6 bases. This CDR3 spans 13 amino acids. The germline V gene has CDR1 SGHDT and CDR2 YYEEEE.

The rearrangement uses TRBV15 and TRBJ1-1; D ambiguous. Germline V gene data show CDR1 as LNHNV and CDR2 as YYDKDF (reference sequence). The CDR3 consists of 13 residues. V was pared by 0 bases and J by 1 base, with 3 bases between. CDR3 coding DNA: TGTGCCACCAGCAGAGACAGGAACACTGAAGCTTTCTTT. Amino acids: CATSRDRNTEAFF.

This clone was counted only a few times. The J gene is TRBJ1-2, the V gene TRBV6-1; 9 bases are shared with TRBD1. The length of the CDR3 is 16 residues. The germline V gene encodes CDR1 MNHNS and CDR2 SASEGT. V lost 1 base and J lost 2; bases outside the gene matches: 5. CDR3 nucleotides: TGTGCCAGCAGTGAAGTCCCTGGGACAGGGAACTATGGCTACACCTTC. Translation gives CASSEVPGTGNYGYTF.

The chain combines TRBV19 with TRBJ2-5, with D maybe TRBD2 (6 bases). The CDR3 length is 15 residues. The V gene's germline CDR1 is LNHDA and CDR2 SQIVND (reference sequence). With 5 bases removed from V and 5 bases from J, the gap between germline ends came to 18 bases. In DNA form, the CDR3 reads TGTGCCAGTAGTGGGGCTAGCGTAAGTCAGGAGACCCAGTACTTC. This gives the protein CASSGASVSQETQYF. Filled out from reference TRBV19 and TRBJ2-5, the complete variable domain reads DGGITQSPKYLFRKEGQNVTLSCEQNLNHDAMYWYRQDPGQGLRLIYYSQIVNDFQKGDIAEGYSVSREKKESFPLTVTSAQKNPTAFYLCASSGASVSQETQYFGPGTRLLVL.

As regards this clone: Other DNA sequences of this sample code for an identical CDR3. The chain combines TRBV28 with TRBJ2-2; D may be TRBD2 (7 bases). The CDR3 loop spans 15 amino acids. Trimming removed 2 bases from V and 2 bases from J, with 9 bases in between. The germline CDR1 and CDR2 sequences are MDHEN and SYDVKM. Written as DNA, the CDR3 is TGTGCCAGCAGTTTAGGGGGGGCCAACACCGGGGAGCTGTTTTTT. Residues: CASSLGGANTGELFF.

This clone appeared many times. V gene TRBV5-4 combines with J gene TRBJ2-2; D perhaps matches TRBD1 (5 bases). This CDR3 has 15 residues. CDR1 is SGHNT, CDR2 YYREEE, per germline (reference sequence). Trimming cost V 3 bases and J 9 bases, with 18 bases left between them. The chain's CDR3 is CASSSPTVWGRELFF. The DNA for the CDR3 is TGTGCCAGCAGCTCCCCGACGGTGTGGGGCCGGGAGCTGTTTTTT.

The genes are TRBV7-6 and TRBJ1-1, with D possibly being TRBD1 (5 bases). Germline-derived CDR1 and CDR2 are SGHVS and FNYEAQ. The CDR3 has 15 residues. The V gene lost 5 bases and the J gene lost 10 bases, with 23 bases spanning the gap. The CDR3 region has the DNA TGTGCCAGCAGCGTAAACCGCCCAGGGATTTCACCAGCTTTCTTT. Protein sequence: CASSVNRPGISPAFF.

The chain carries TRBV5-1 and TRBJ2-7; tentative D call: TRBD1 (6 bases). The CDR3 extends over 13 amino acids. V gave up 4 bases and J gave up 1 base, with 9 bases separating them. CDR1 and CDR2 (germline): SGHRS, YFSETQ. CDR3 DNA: TGCGCCAGCAGCGTTGGACAGTCCTACGAGCAGTACTTC. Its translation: CASSVGQSYEQYF.